The following is a T cell receptor beta chain sequence with its context. The source of the sample is a study of cytomegalovirus exposure and HLA in healthy donors. Background on the study: Earlier findings included approximately 120 million unique TCR beta sequences obtained from 150 million to 200 million T cells.

With 3 bases removed from V and 1 base from J, the gap between germline ends came to 3 bases. The CDR3 length is 12 residues. In germline, CDR1 is LNHDA, CDR2 SQIVND (reference sequence). The PCR ran on 60 Vbeta and 13 Jbeta primers. Sequenced by immunoSEQ multiplex PCR; TCRdb stores in-frame clones only, minus some. The table shows some 91,000 clones, with around 64% occurring only once. The TCR was taken from a human donor in good health. The sample taken for sequencing was PBMCs. The rearrangement links TRBV19 to TRBJ1-1; D unresolved. The CDR3 protein is CASSIGNTEAFF. In DNA form, the CDR3 reads TGTGCCAGTAGTATCGGGAACACTGAAGCTTTCTTT.